This T cell receptor beta chain appears in the sequencing data of a study of vaccination and CD4 T cells after COVID-19. CDR1 SGHNT and CDR2 YENEEA come from the germline V gene. V dropped 1 base and J dropped 8; count of bases not matched to a gene: 7. The CDR3 contains 17 residues. TCRdb reanalysed the PCR reads using MiXCR and keeps one entry per CDR3 protein. The sample has 20,000 to 25,000 distinct CDR3 sequences, around three fifths seen once. The source of this sequence is a human donor who had recovered from COVID-19. The sample here was CD4+ T cells from blood, taken before SARS-CoV-2 vaccination. The chain joins TRBV11-3 to TRBJ2-1; 14 nucleotides agree with TRBD2. The chain's CDR3 is CASSLGTGTSGSDEQFF. The CDR3 region has the DNA TGTGCCAGCAGCTTAGGAACCGGGACTAGCGGGAGCGATGAGCAGTTCTTC. The full variable domain, rest sourced from reference TRBV11-3 and TRBJ2-1, is EAGVVQSPRYKIIEKKQPVAFWCNPISGHNTLYWYLQNLGQGPELLIRYENEEAVDDSQLPKDRFSAERLKGVDSTLKIQPAELGDSAVYLCASSLGTGTSGSDEQFFGPGTRLTVL.